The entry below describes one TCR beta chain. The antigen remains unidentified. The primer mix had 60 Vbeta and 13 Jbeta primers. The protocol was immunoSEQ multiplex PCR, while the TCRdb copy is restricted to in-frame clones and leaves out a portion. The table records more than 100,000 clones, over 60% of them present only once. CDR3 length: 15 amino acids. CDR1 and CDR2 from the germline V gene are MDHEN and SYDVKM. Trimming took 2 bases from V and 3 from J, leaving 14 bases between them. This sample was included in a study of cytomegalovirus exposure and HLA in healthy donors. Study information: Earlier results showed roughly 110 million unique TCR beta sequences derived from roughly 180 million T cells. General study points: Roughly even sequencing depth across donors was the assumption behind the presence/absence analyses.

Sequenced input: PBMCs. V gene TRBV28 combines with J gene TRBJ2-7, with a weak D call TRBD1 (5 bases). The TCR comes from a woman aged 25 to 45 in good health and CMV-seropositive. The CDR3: CASSLQGDPDYEQYF. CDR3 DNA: TGTGCCAGCAGTTTACAGGGTGACCCTGACTACGAGCAGTACTTC.